This is a list of T cell receptor beta chains from one sample in a study of shared clonotypes between healthy human individuals. Here immunoSEQ multiplex PCR was the method, and the copy in TCRdb shows in-frame clones only, minus some. In the table there are around 940,000 clones, over 60% of which are singletons. Sequencing was performed on memory CD4+ T cells sorted from blood. These receptors were taken from a young man in good health. Each CDR3 is given with its conserved first and last residue. A D gene is named only where the DNA matches it firmly. Some rows mark clone size as missing; the rest say once, few, many or name a class of expanded clone.

J gene	V gene	D gene	clone size	CDR3 protein	CDR3 DNA
TRBJ2-7	TRBV5-1	TRBD2	NA	CASSAGTSGTYEQYF	TGCGCCAGCAGCGCAGGGACTAGCGGGACCTACGAGCAGTACTTC
TRBJ1-4	TRBV2	NA	NA	CASRGDQEKLFF	TGTGCCAGCAGGGGGGACCAAGAAAAACTGTTTTTT
TRBJ1-6	TRBV7-2	NA	NA	CASSLDLSPLHF	TGTGCCAGCAGCTTAGATCTATCACCCCTCCACTTT
TRBJ1-5	TRBV30	NA	NA	CAWSGGPGQPQHF	TGTGCCTGGAGTGGGGGACCGGGACAGCCCCAGCATTTT
TRBJ2-1	TRBV4-1	TRBD2	NA	CASSHGVAGGPLDEQFF	TGCGCCAGCAGCCATGGTGTAGCGGGGGGGCCGTTGGATGAGCAGTTCTTC
TRBJ1-1	TRBV5-1	NA	NA	CASSLGSGAREAFF	TGCGCCAGCAGCTTGGGTTCGGGGGCCCGGGAAGCTTTCTTT
TRBJ2-5	TRBV11-3	TRBD1	NA	CASSPGQTEETQYF	TGTGCCAGCAGCCCGGGACAGACAGAAGAGACCCAGTACTTC
TRBJ1-2	TRBV19	TRBD1	few	CASSAGQLNYGYTF	TGTGCCAGTAGTGCGGGACAGCTTAACTATGGCTACACCTTC
TRBJ2-7	TRBV19	TRBD2	few	CASSIAAGGPLGYEQYF	TGTGCCAGTAGTATTGCAGCGGGAGGGCCGTTGGGCTACGAGCAGTACTTC
TRBJ2-3	TRBV25-1	TRBD2	NA	CASSEASGRRGTDTQYF	TGTGCCAGCAGTGAAGCTAGCGGGAGGAGAGGCACAGATACGCAGTATTTT
TRBJ2-5	TRBV30	TRBD1	few	CALNRGLETQYF	TGTGCCTTAAACAGGGGGTTAGAGACCCAGTACTTC
TRBJ2-3	TRBV5-1	NA	NA	CASSLGTTSTDTQYF	TGCGCCAGCAGCTTGGGTACTACAAGCACAGATACGCAGTATTTT
TRBJ1-3	TRBV15	NA	NA	CATSRDLLASSGNTIYF	TGTGCCACCAGCAGAGATCTATTGGCCTCCTCTGGAAACACCATATATTTT
TRBJ2-5	TRBV11-1	NA	NA	CASSLDSGTETQYF	TGTGCCAGCAGCTTGGACAGTGGGACAGAGACCCAGTACTTC
TRBJ2-5	TRBV6-6	TRBD1	NA	CASSQGQGAWETQYF	TGTGCCAGCAGTCAGGGACAGGGGGCTTGGGAGACCCAGTACTTC
TRBJ2-7	TRBV5-1	TRBD1	once	CASSLLPGTGDYEQYF	TGCGCCAGCAGCTTGCTCCCCGGGACAGGGGATTACGAGCAGTACTTC
TRBJ2-2	TRBV14	TRBD2	NA	CASSQDLAGAGGELFF	TGTGCCAGCAGCCAAGATCTGGCGGGAGCGGGCGGGGAGCTGTTTTTT
TRBJ1-2	TRBV18	NA	NA	CASSPTQKNYGYTF	TGTGCCAGCTCACCTACTCAAAAGAACTATGGCTACACCTTC
TRBJ1-1	TRBV2	TRBD1	NA	CASSGDRSNTEAFF	TGTGCCAGCAGTGGGGACAGAAGTAACACTGAAGCTTTCTTT
TRBJ1-3	TRBV2	NA	NA	CASSESGNTIYF	TGTGCCAGCAGTGAGTCTGGAAACACCATATATTTT
TRBJ1-1	TRBV2	TRBD1	many	CASSPEVGQGEAFF	TGTGCCAGCAGTCCCGAAGTCGGACAGGGTGAAGCTTTCTTT
TRBJ2-2	TRBV5-6	NA	NA	CASRPRTNTGELFF	TGTGCCAGCAGGCCCCGGACCAACACCGGGGAGCTGTTTTTT
TRBJ1-6	TRBV7-2	NA	NA	CASSLLQGNSPLHF	TGTGCCAGCAGCTTATTGCAGGGGAATTCACCCCTCCACTTT
TRBJ2-7	TRBV11-2	NA	NA	CASSLVAANKGVLVRQYF	TGTGCCAGCAGCTTAGTCGCGGCTAACAAAGGTGTTTTGGTTCGGCAGTACTTC
TRBJ1-2	TRBV19	NA	NA	CASSMGRQASYGYTF	TGTGCCAGTAGTATGGGACGACAGGCCTCCTATGGCTACACCTTC
TRBJ1-2	TRBV5-1	NA	NA	CASSNMGHGEGGYTF	TGCGCCAGCAGCAACATGGGACATGGGGAAGGCGGCTACACCTTC
TRBJ1-1	TRBV5-1	NA	many	CASSLEWDTEAFF	TGCGCCAGCAGCTTGGAATGGGACACTGAAGCTTTCTTT
TRBJ2-1	TRBV6-1	NA	NA	CASSLRTGLGEQFF	TGTGCCAGCAGTTTACGGACGGGGTTAGGGGAGCAGTTCTTC
TRBJ1-1	TRBV10-1	NA	NA	CASSETRGFGNTEAFF	TGCGCCAGCAGTGAAACCAGGGGTTTCGGGAACACTGAAGCTTTCTTT
TRBJ2-2	TRBV6-1	NA	NA	CASSDNTLTGELFF	TGTGCCAGCAGTGATAACACCCTCACCGGGGAGCTGTTTTTT
TRBJ2-3	TRBV27	NA	NA	CASSSEGLVFTDTQYF	TGTGCCAGCAGTTCGGAGGGGTTAGTATTTACAGATACGCAGTATTTT
TRBJ1-1	TRBV5-3	NA	once	CASASHGELNTEAFF	TGTGCCAGTGCCTCGCACGGGGAACTGAACACTGAAGCTTTCTTT
TRBJ1-6	TRBV10-2	NA	NA	CASSEEGFTYNSPLHF	TGCGCCAGCAGTGAGGAGGGGTTCACCTATAATTCACCCCTCCACTTT
TRBJ2-7	TRBV7-9	NA	NA	CASTEAGGLGSYEQYF	TGTGCCAGCACCGAGGCAGGGGGGCTTGGTTCCTACGAGCAGTACTTC
TRBJ1-4	TRBV10-2	NA	once	CASSEVSRNEKLFF	TGCGCCAGCAGTGAAGTGTCTCGTAATGAAAAACTGTTTTTT
TRBJ1-1	TRBV6-1	NA	NA	CASSESWQGTEAFF	TGTGCCAGCAGTGAATCATGGCAGGGCACTGAAGCTTTCTTT
TRBJ2-7	TRBV18	NA	NA	CASSPLEGSEQYF	TGTGCCAGCTCACCCTTAGAGGGCTCCGAGCAGTACTTC
TRBJ2-7	TRBV5-1	NA	NA	CASSLANSFYEQYF	TGCGCCAGCAGCTTGGCCAACAGCTTCTACGAGCAGTACTTC
TRBJ1-1	TRBV5-8	TRBD1	NA	CASSKGQGRTEAFF	TGTGCCAGCAGCAAGGGACAGGGCAGGACTGAAGCTTTCTTT
TRBJ2-7	TRBV7-8	NA	NA	CASSLGEGPYEQYF	TGTGCCAGCAGCTTAGGAGAGGGGCCCTACGAGCAGTACTTC
TRBJ1-3	TRBV6-5	NA	NA	CASSPRQISGNTIYF	TGTGCCAGCAGTCCTCGACAAATCTCTGGAAACACCATATATTTT
TRBJ1-1	TRBV7-2	NA	NA	CASSLEQGRGTEAFF	TGTGCCAGCAGCTTAGAACAGGGTCGAGGGACTGAAGCTTTCTTT
TRBJ2-3	TRBV2	TRBD1	NA	CASRPDRGLDF	TGTGCCAGCAGGCCGGACAGGGGGCTGGATTTT
TRBJ1-1	TRBV6-1	TRBD1	NA	CASSLQGGTEAFF	TGTGCCAGCAGCCTGCAGGGGGGCACTGAAGCTTTCTTT
TRBJ2-2	TRBV10-3	NA	NA	CAISGGMGHRNTGELFF	TGTGCCATCAGTGGCGGGATGGGACACCGAAACACCGGGGAGCTGTTTTTT
TRBJ2-5	TRBV5-1	NA	NA	CASSLEVSFQETQYF	TGCGCCAGCAGCTTGGAGGTCAGTTTCCAAGAGACCCAGTACTTC
TRBJ2-7	TRBV12-5	NA	NA	CASGIAYEQYF	TGTGCTAGTGGTATAGCCTACGAGCAGTACTTC
TRBJ1-5	TRBV7-2	NA	few	CASSGAWSGEQPQHF	TGTGCCAGCAGCGGAGCGTGGTCAGGGGAACAGCCCCAGCATTTT